This is a list of T cell receptor beta chains from one sample in a study of control samples from healthy donors and cancer patients. The repertoire was sequenced with immunoSEQ multiplex PCR; TCRdb's copy has only in-frame clones and lacks some. The sample has over 100,000 clones, roughly 89% seen once. What was sequenced was blood. These receptors were obtained from a man aged 18-30 years in good health. Both conserved end residues are part of each CDR3. A D gene is named only where the DNA matches it firmly. The listing skips clone size in some rows; elsewhere it reads once, few, many or a size class.

D,length,J,size,V,DNA,CDR3
TRBD1,13,TRBJ2-1,once,TRBV6-4,TGTGCCAGCAGTTCCCTGACAGGGAATGAGCAGTTCTTC,CASSSLTGNEQFF
-,14,TRBJ1-2,-,TRBV27,TGTGCCAGCAGATCCCGGGATGGGATCTATGGCTACACCTTC,CASRSRDGIYGYTF
TRBD1,13,TRBJ2-7,few,TRBV2,TGTGCCAGCAGTGATACAGGGGTTGTCGAGCAGTACTTC,CASSDTGVVEQYF
TRBD1,18,TRBJ1-6,-,TRBV28,TGTGCCAGCAGTACCGGACAGGTCGGGGGTATGTCTAATTCACCCCTCCACTTT,CASSTGQVGGMSNSPLHF
-,16,TRBJ1-4,-,TRBV28,TGTGCCAGCAGCCCGTTGTCCGTTAGGACTAATGAAAAACTGTTTTTT,CASSPLSVRTNEKLFF
-,13,TRBJ1-2,-,TRBV2,TGTGCCAGCCTGGGGGTCGTCGTATCTGGCTACACCTTC,CASLGVVVSGYTF
TRBD2,17,TRBJ2-3,-,TRBV28,TGTGCCAGCAGTTTTCCAATACTAGCGGGGGGCACAGATACGCAGTATTTT,CASSFPILAGGTDTQYF
-,16,TRBJ1-1,-,TRBV24-1,TGTGCCACCAGTGACCAGACTAACACAGCGGCGGAAGGGGCTTTCTTT,CATSDQTNTAAEGAFF
TRBD2,15,TRBJ2-1,once,TRBV20-1,TGCAGTGCTAGTCCGGGACTAGCGGCCTACAATGAGCAGTTCTTC,CSASPGLAAYNEQFF
-,15,TRBJ2-3,-,TRBV24-1,TGTGCCACCAGTGATTCAAGGGGCCTGGAGGATACGCAGTATTTT,CATSDSRGLEDTQYF
TRBD1,18,TRBJ1-6,-,TRBV27,TGTGCCAGCAGTCTAATCGGTAGTGGGACAGGGACCAATTCACCCCTCCACTTT,CASSLIGSGTGTNSPLHF
-,17,TRBJ1-6,-,TRBV29-1,TGCAGTTATATCCCGGGGGGGCCTGGCTCCTATAATTCACCCCTCCACTTT,CSYIPGGPGSYNSPLHF
-,15,TRBJ1-2,once,TRBV5-6,TGTGCCAGCAGCTTCCGACAGCCTCCTAACTATGGCTACACCTTC,CASSFRQPPNYGYTF
-,15,TRBJ1-4,-,TRBV7-6,TGTGCCAGCAGCCCAACGGACCGCATTAATGAAAAACTGTTTTTT,CASSPTDRINEKLFF
-,14,TRBJ1-5,many,TRBV29-1,TGCAGCGTTGTGCTCGGGGACCTGGGACAGCCCCAGCATTTT,CSVVLGDLGQPQHF
-,14,TRBJ1-2,few,TRBV27,TGTGCCAGCAGTTTATCGAGAGTGGATTCCTACTACACCTTC,CASSLSRVDSYYTF
TRBD1,14,TRBJ2-5,-,TRBV7-3,TGTGCCAGCAGCGCAGGGGGACCGCAAGAGACCCAGTACTTC,CASSAGGPQETQYF
-,12,TRBJ1-6,-,TRBV2,TGTGCCAGCAGTTACGGGCTATCACCCCTCCACTTT,CASSYGLSPLHF
-,16,TRBJ1-1,-,TRBV21-1,TGTGCCAGCAGCAAACGGTTGGCGATGAAGAACACTGAAGCTTTCTTT,CASSKRLAMKNTEAFF
-,17,TRBJ2-3,-,TRBV2,TGTGCCAGCAGTGAAGCTCGGCGCCTAGCCACCACAGATACGCAGTATTTT,CASSEARRLATTDTQYF
TRBD1,13,TRBJ1-1,-,TRBV12-3/TRBV12-4,TGTGCCAGCAGTTTTGACAGGGATACTGAAGCTTTCTTT,CASSFDRDTEAFF
-,17,TRBJ1-2,medium-sized,TRBV6-6,TGTGCCAGCAGTCCCCAGCGGAGCCAGGGCCCGTTTTATGGCTACACCTTC,CASSPQRSQGPFYGYTF
TRBD2,15,TRBJ2-3,-,TRBV4-2,TGTGCCAGCAGCTATCCCGGGGGGAACACAGATACGCAGTATTTT,CASSYPGGNTDTQYF